These 28 T cell receptor beta chains were all obtained from the same sample, sequenced in a study of T cell repertoires in cytomegalovirus infection. TCRdb independently ran MiXCR on the reads; one entry per CDR3 protein. The profile shows approximately 350,000 distinct CDR3 sequences, just under 35% of them singletons. These receptors have no identified antigens. The material was cultured PBMCs, obtained from culture after CMV antigen stimulation. The receptors were gathered from a human donor in good health (CMV status not recorded). Some clones in this sample may be carry-over from other donors' samples.

This clonotype was found many times. The chain recombines TRBV7-2 with TRBJ2-7, with D possibly TRBD2 on 5 matching bases. This CDR3 spans 17 amino acids. Per the germline V gene, CDR1 is SGHTA and CDR2 is FQGNSA. The V and J ends lost 4 bases and 0 bases respectively, with 19 bases between them. CDR3 sequence (DNA): TGTGCCAGCAGCTCGAGGACTTTACAATGGGACTCCTACGAGCAGTACTTC. It specifies CASSSRTLQWDSYEQYF.

This chain links TRBV5-1 with TRBJ1-2; no reliable D call. Germline values: CDR1 SGHRS, CDR2 YFSETQ. The CDR3 length is 13 residues. The V and J ends lost 2 bases and 3 bases respectively, with 8 bases between them. The CDR3 spells CASSFLFDYGYTF. The CDR3 DNA follows: TGCGCCAGCAGCTTCCTCTTCGACTATGGCTACACCTTC.

The V gene is TRBV7-8, the J gene TRBJ1-2; 7 bases match TRBD1. This CDR3 contains 14 residues. Trimming at V came to 5 bases and at J to 4 bases, leaving 7 bases not matched to a gene. Looked up from germline, CDR1 is SGHVS and CDR2 is FQNEAQ. The CDR3 sequence: CASSAQTGIYGYTF. CDR3 nucleotides: TGTGCCAGCAGCGCGCAGACAGGGATCTATGGCTACACCTTC.

This sequence joins TRBV5-1 and TRBJ2-7, with D hard to call. Deletions cut 0 bases from V and 0 bases from J, with 10 bases between. This CDR3 is 15 amino acids long. Germline V CDR1 and CDR2: SGHRS, YFSETQ. CDR3 residues: CASSLAAVSSYEQYF. In DNA form, the CDR3 reads TGCGCCAGCAGCTTGGCCGCAGTAAGCTCCTACGAGCAGTACTTC.

The table lists this clonotype with many counts. V usage is TRBV12-3 or TRBV12-4 and J usage is TRBJ1-2, with TRBD1 matching over 11 bases. V dropped 3 bases and J dropped 7; count of bases not matched to a gene: 19. This CDR3 contains 19 residues. CDR3 DNA sequence: TGTGCCAGCAGTTTTTGGATGCTGGGACAGGGGGGTTTTTATCGTGGCTACACCTTC. Translated: CASSFWMLGQGGFYRGYTF.

The chain employs TRBV7-9 and TRBJ2-1; D not resolved. Between the trimmed V and J ends, which lost 5 bases and 5 bases, there was a span of 19 bases. The CDR3 totals 16 residues. The V gene's germline CDR1 is SEHNR and CDR2 FQNEAQ (reference sequence). The CDR3: CASSPINSKRHNEQFF. In nucleotides, the CDR3 is TGTGCCAGCAGCCCAATAAATTCGAAAAGACACAATGAGCAGTTCTTC.

Points on this clonotype: A junction boundary mismatches the germline segment, possibly from a read error. The rearrangement uses TRBV5-3 and TRBJ2-5; D is ambiguous. TRBV5-3 is classed as an ORF, of uncertain function. The CDR3 extends over 13 amino acids. The CDR3 loop is CASSLAIEETQYF. DNA of the CDR3: TGTGCCAGCAGCTTGGCGATAGAAGAGACCCAGTACTTC.

This clonotype was seen a handful of times. V is TRBV6-6 and J is TRBJ1-1; weak D call: TRBD1 (6 bases). This CDR3 region has 16 residues. The V end was cut by 6 bases, the J end by 5 bases, with 22 bases between. The germline V gene has CDR1 MNHNY and CDR2 SVGAGI (reference sequence). The CDR3 nucleotides are TGTGCCAGCAGCTCAGTGATTTTCGGGGGGCGGACTGAAGCTTTCTTT. Amino acid sequence: CASSSVIFGGRTEAFF.

The chain recombines TRBV7-4 with TRBJ1-1; no definite D call. This CDR3 has 14 amino acids. V lost 1 base, J lost 5 bases, and 11 bases lay in between. Germline V gene lookup returns CDR1 SGHVT and CDR2 SQSDAQ. The DNA of the CDR3 is TGTGCCAGCAGCTTAGGCGGGATTCGGACTGAAGCTTTCTTT. This sequence encodes CASSLGGIRTEAFF.

This clonotype was detected many times. This sequence joins TRBV6-2 or TRBV6-3 and TRBJ2-3; 9 nucleotides agree with TRBD2. Germline V lookup: CDR1 MNHEY, CDR2 SVGEGT. The V gene end was trimmed by 4 bases and the J gene end by 6 bases; junction bases not matched to a gene: 5. The CDR3 extends over 14 amino acids. The CDR3 loop is CASSLAGVRDTQYF. The CDR3 region has the DNA TGTGCCAGCAGTTTAGCGGGAGTCCGGGATACGCAGTATTTT.

This chain uses TRBV15 with TRBJ1-1; D is uncertain. V gave up 8 bases and J gave up 2 bases, with 12 bases separating them. This CDR3 has 13 amino acids. Germline V gene data show CDR1 as LNHNV and CDR2 as YYDKDF (reference sequence). CDR3 loop: CATGQDTNTEAFF. The DNA for the CDR3 is TGTGCCACCGGGCAGGATACCAACACTGAAGCTTTCTTT.

This clonotype was recorded a few times. The chain has TRBV7-2 and TRBJ2-7, with TRBD2 matching 11 bases. With 5 bases clipped from V and 7 bases from J, the junction kept 7 bases outside the gene matches. CDR1 and CDR2 from the germline V gene are SGHTA and FQGNSA. The CDR3 has 14 amino acids. The CDR3: CASSKWLAGGEQYF. The CDR3 nucleotides are TGTGCCAGCAGCAAGTGGCTAGCGGGAGGAGAGCAGTACTTC.

The chain is built from TRBV20-1 and TRBJ1-2, with D maybe TRBD1 (5 bases). This CDR3 contains 10 residues. Germline V lookup: CDR1 DFQATT, CDR2 SNEGSKA (reference sequence). V lost 6 bases and J lost 10, with 12 bases in between. CDR3 bases: TGCAGTGCCCCGGACATTGCCTACACCTTC. This translates into CSAPDIAYTF.

This clonotype has more than one count but fewer than ten. The V call is TRBV7-2, the J call TRBJ2-1, with 8 bases fitting TRBD2. Germline CDR1 and CDR2: SGHTA and FQGNSA. After removal of 4 bases from V and 1 base from J, the junction contained 15 bases not matched to a gene. CDR3 length: 19 amino acids. The CDR3 DNA sequence: TGTGCCAGCAGCTGTGGTGGTAGCGGGATATCGGAGTCCTACAATGAGCAGTTCTTC. Translation gives CASSCGGSGISESYNEQFF.

The V and J genes are TRBV10-3 and TRBJ1-1, with D possibly TRBD1 on 6 matching bases. CDR3 size: 14 residues. The germline CDR1 and CDR2 sequences are ENHRY and SYGVKD. The ends were cut back, 6 bases at V and 1 base at J, with 12 bases in the middle. The CDR3 is CAIRQGGGNTEAFF. The CDR3 coding sequence is TGTGCCATCAGGCAGGGAGGGGGGAACACTGAAGCTTTCTTT.

This clonotype was observed a handful of times. This rearrangement joins TRBV7-6 to TRBJ2-1; 12 positions match TRBD2. This CDR3 region has 18 residues. V dropped 5 bases and J dropped 5; count of bases not matched to a gene: 13. In germline, CDR1 is SGHVS, CDR2 FNYEAQ. CDR3 DNA: TGTGCCAGCAGCGGGGGCCTAGGACTAGCGGGATCCCACAATGAGCAGTTCTTC. Translating gives CASSGGLGLAGSHNEQFF. The whole variable domain, filled in from reference TRBV7-6 and TRBJ2-1, reads GAGVSQSPRYKVTKRGQDVALRCDPISGHVSLYWYRQALGQGPEFLTYFNYEAQQDKSGLPNDRFSAERPEGSISTLTIQRTEQRDSAMYRCASSGGLGLAGSHNEQFFGPGTRLTVL.

This sequence joins TRBV7-6 and TRBJ2-5, with 12 bases identical to TRBD1. The CDR3 is made up of 15 amino acids. J lost 1 base, V lost 5 bases, and 2 bases had no gene match. CDR1 is SGHVS, CDR2 FNYEAQ, per germline. The CDR3 DNA sequence: TGTGCCAGCAGCACGGGACAGGGGGCCCAAGAGACCCAGTACTTC. It specifies CASSTGQGAQETQYF.

This clonotype was observed a handful of times. The V call is TRBV5-1, the J call TRBJ1-1; 7 positions match TRBD1. With 0 bases clipped from V and 5 bases from J, the junction kept 4 bases outside the gene matches. CDR1 is SGHRS and CDR2 is YFSETQ in the germline V gene. The CDR3 is 14 amino acids. The CDR3 here is CASSLGSGGTEAFF. In DNA form, the CDR3 reads TGCGCCAGCAGCTTGGGCTCAGGGGGAACTGAAGCTTTCTTT.

There are a few counts of this clonotype. The chain carries TRBV7-2 and TRBJ2-1; 10 nucleotides match TRBD2. This CDR3 comprises 16 residues. The V segment lost 5 bases and the J segment 0 bases; nucleotides outside the gene matches: 4. The V gene's germline CDR1 is SGHTA and CDR2 FQGNSA. CDR3 protein: CASSVTSGVSYNEQFF. CDR3 in DNA: TGTGCCAGCAGCGTCACTAGCGGGGTCTCCTACAATGAGCAGTTCTTC.

This clonotype was detected only a few times. The gene calls are TRBV28 and TRBJ2-7; TRBD1 or TRBD2 may be the D gene (5 bases each). The V and J ends lost 7 bases and 4 bases respectively, with 17 bases between them. Germline CDR1 MDHEN, CDR2 SYDVKM. The CDR3 totals 14 residues. CDR3 amino acids: CASISREGMYEQYF. The DNA of the CDR3 is TGTGCCAGCATTTCAAGAGAGGGGATGTACGAGCAGTACTTC.

This clonotype has just a few counts. The chain employs TRBV11-2 and TRBJ2-7; the match to TRBD2 covers 8 bases. With 4 bases clipped from V and 2 bases from J, the junction kept 4 bases outside the gene matches. Germline assignment: CDR1 SGHAT and CDR2 FQNNGV. This CDR3 comprises 14 residues. The CDR3 spells CASSSGAGAYEQYF. Here the CDR3 DNA reads TGTGCCAGCAGCTCGGGAGCGGGAGCCTACGAGCAGTACTTC.

This clonotype was observed a handful of times. V usage is TRBV6-5 and J usage is TRBJ2-4; no clear D gene. Germline-derived CDR1 and CDR2 are MNHEY and SVGAGI. V lost 0 bases and J lost 6, with 6 bases in between. The length of the CDR3 is 13 residues. CDR3 sequence: CASSYSRRNIQYF. The CDR3, as DNA: TGTGCCAGCAGTTACTCAAGGAGAAACATTCAGTACTTC.

At least ten counts were recorded for this clonotype. The V and J genes are TRBV7-2 and TRBJ2-3; D uncertain. Between the trimmed V and J ends, which lost 4 bases and 1 base, there was a span of 12 bases. CDR3 size: 15 residues. The germline gives CDR1 SGHTA, CDR2 FQGNSA. The CDR3 DNA reads TGTGCCAGCAGCTCCCAAACTCTGGGCACAGATACGCAGTATTTT. This gives the protein CASSSQTLGTDTQYF.

There are many counts of this clonotype. V and J are TRBV12-3 or TRBV12-4 and TRBJ2-5, with 8 positions matching TRBD1. The CDR3 is 14 residues long. V lost 5 bases and J lost 4; bases outside the gene matches: 6. The CDR3 region has the DNA TGTGCCAGCAGTCGGACAGGGATCGGAGAGACCCAGTACTTC. It yields the protein CASSRTGIGETQYF.

V usage is TRBV6-2 or TRBV6-3 and J usage is TRBJ2-7; 8 bases align to TRBD2. The CDR3 has 16 amino acids. Germline CDR1 is MNHEY and CDR2 is SVGEGT. V lost 6 bases, J lost 0 bases, and 10 bases stayed unmatched. CDR3 sequence: CASRSFGGRSSYEQYF. The DNA of the CDR3 is TGTGCCAGCAGATCCTTCGGCGGGAGGAGCTCCTACGAGCAGTACTTC.

There are a few counts of this clonotype. The V call is TRBV12-3 or TRBV12-4, the J call TRBJ1-4, with D uncertain. There are 13 residues in the CDR3. V lost 3 bases and J lost 7, with 9 bases in between. The CDR3 is CASSFNGGEKLFF. For the CDR3, the DNA is TGTGCCAGCAGTTTTAACGGTGGTGAAAAACTGTTTTTT.

The V call is TRBV4-1, the J call TRBJ2-5, with a possible D match to TRBD1 (6 bases). Germline V CDR1 and CDR2: MGHRA, YSYEKL. Deletions cut 1 base from V and 2 bases from J, with 8 bases between. The CDR3 runs 14 residues. The CDR3 coding sequence is TGCGCCAGCAGCCAAGGAGACAGGCAAGAGACCCAGTACTTC. Residues: CASSQGDRQETQYF.

This chain links TRBV12-3 or TRBV12-4 with TRBJ2-3, with D uncertain. V dropped 2 bases and J dropped 6 bases, with 9 bases sitting between them. The CDR3 is made up of 13 amino acids. CDR3 bases: TGTGCCAGCAGTTTATACGGTGCGGATACGCAGTATTTT. Its protein product is CASSLYGADTQYF.